This T cell receptor beta chain was documented in a study of blood T cell repertoires in COVID-19. About the research overall: The samples span acute and convalescent COVID-19 from the United States, Italy and Spain. T cells, B-cell-depleted T cells, or PBMCs supplied cDNA or gDNA.

CDR3 length: 15 residues. CDR1 ENHRY and CDR2 SYGVKD come from the germline V gene. J lost 9 bases, V lost 3 bases, and 5 bases had no gene match. In the original workflow: Amplified reference gene primers provided the basis for estimating nucleated cell counts. Assay used: immunoSEQ multiplex PCR; TCRdb lists only in-frame clones, some missing. D and trimming were read from the DNA, whereas the V and J calls and clone size are those reported in that table. The table includes under 500,000 clones, approximately 90% detected once. The sequenced sample consisted of peripheral blood. The gene calls are TRBV10-3 and TRBJ2-1; 13 bases line up with TRBD2. The sequence came from a woman in her 30s with acute or convalescent COVID-19. The CDR3 reads CAISELAGGLGEQFF. DNA for the CDR3: TGTGCCATCAGTGAACTAGCGGGGGGGCTAGGTGAGCAGTTCTTC.